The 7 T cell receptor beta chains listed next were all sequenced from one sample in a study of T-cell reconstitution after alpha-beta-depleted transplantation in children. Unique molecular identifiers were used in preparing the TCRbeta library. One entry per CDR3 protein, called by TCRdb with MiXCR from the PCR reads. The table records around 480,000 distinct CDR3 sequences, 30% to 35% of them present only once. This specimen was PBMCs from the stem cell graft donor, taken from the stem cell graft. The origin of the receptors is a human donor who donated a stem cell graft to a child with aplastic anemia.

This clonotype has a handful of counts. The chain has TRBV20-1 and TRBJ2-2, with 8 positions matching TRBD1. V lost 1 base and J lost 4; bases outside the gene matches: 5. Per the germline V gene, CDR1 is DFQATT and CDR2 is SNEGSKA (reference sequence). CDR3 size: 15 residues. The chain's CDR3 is CSARGIQGGTGELFF. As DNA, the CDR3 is TGCAGTGCTAGAGGGATACAGGGGGGCACCGGGGAGCTGTTTTTT.

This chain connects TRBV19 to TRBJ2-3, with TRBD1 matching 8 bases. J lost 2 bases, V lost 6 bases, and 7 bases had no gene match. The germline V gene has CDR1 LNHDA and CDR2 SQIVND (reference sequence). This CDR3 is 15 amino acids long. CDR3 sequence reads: CASSMDRDLTDTQYF. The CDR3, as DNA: TGTGCCAGTAGCATGGACAGGGACCTCACAGATACGCAGTATTTT.

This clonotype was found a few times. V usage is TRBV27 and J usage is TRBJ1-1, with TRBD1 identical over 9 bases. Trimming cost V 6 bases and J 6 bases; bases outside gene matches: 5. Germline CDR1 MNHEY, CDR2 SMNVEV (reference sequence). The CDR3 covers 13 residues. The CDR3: CASSHDRGAEAFF. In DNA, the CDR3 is TGTGCCAGCAGCCATGACAGGGGGGCTGAAGCTTTCTTT.

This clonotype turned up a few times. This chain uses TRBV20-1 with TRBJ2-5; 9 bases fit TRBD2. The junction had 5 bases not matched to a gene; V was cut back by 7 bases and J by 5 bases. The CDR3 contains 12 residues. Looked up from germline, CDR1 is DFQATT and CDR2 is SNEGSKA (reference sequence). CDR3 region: CSVSGRMETQYF. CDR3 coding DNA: TGCAGTGTCAGCGGGAGGATGGAGACCCAGTACTTC.

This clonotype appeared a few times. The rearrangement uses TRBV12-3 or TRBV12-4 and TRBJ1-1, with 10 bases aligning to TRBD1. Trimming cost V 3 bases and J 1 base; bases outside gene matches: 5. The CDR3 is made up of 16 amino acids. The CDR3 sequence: CASSFRTGGSNTEAFF. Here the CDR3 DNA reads TGTGCCAGCAGTTTCCGGACAGGGGGGTCGAACACTGAAGCTTTCTTT.

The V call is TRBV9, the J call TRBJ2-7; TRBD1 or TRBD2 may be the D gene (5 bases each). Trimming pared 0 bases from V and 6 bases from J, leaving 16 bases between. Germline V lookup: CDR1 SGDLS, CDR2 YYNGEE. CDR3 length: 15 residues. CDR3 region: CASSVATGLRGEQYF. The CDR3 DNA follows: TGTGCCAGCAGCGTAGCTACAGGTCTGAGGGGCGAGCAGTACTTC.

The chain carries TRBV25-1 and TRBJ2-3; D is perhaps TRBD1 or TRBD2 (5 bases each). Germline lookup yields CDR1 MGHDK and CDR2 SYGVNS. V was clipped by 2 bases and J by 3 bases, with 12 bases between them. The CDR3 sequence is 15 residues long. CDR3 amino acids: CASSELRGATDTQYF. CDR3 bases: TGTGCCAGCAGTGAACTGAGGGGAGCGACAGATACGCAGTATTTT.